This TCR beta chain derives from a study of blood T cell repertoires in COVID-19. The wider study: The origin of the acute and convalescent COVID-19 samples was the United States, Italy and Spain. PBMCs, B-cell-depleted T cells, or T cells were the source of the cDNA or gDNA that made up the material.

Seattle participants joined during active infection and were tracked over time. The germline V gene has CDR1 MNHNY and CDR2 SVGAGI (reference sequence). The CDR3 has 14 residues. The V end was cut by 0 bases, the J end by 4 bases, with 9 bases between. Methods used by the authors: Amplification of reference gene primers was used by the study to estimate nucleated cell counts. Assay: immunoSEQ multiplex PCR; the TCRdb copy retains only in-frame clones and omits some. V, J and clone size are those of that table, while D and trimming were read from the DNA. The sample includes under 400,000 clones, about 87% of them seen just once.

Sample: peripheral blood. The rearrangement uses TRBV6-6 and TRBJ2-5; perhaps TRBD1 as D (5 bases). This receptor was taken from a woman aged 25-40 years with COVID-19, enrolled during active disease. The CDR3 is CASSYSTRVETQYF. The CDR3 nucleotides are TGTGCCAGCAGTTACTCGACCAGGGTAGAGACCCAGTACTTC.